What follows are 9 T cell receptor beta chains derived from one specimen sequenced in a study of PD-1 blockade in classical Hodgkin lymphoma (dated by TCRdb to between 2020 and 2021). Libraries were constructed by the immunoSEQ multiplex PCR assay. TCRdb carries this immuneACCESS record with in-frame sequences only. Its versions omit some clonotypes, under half of them owing to an unresolved V gene in the studies checked, with the rest unexplained. In all, the sample holds tens of thousands of clones, and 80% to 90% of those were seen once. Approximately 16% of the sample rests with the top ten. The meaning of the sample's time point label: cycle 1 day 1 (C1D1), immediately before nivolumab initiation. Every trial patient had relapsed following autologous stem cell transplantation, and prior brentuximab vedotin exposure was what differed among cohorts A, B and C. The sequencing used peripheral blood mononuclear cells (PBMCs), collected at baseline. The receptors originated from a human donor with classical Hodgkin lymphoma.

This sequence joins TRBV29-1 and TRBJ2-7; D possibly matches TRBD1 or TRBD2 (5 bases each). This CDR3 has 11 amino acids. V lost 7 bases to trimming and J lost 6 bases, with 13 bases between them. From germline, CDR1 is SQVTM and CDR2 ANQGSEA. CDR3 nucleotide sequence: TGCAGCGCCGGGACGGTTGGCGAGCAGTACTTC. Amino acids: CSAGTVGEQYF.

V is TRBV30 and J is TRBJ2-7; TRBD1 agrees at 8 bases. Germline CDR1 GTSNPN, CDR2 SVGIG (reference sequence). The trim removed 2 bases at V and 12 bases at J, leaving 9 bases unmatched. CDR3 length equals 12 residues. The CDR3 coding sequence is TGTGCCTGGAGTTTATCCGGGACAGGCACGTACTTC. The encoded protein is CAWSLSGTGTYF.

The chain links TRBV4-2 to TRBJ1-5; possible D gene TRBD1, 5 bases. The V and J ends lost 4 bases and 2 bases respectively, with 9 bases between them. Germline CDR1 and CDR2: LGHNA and YNFKEQ. CDR3 length: 14 residues. CDR3 amino acids: CASSLRDRNQPQHF. The DNA for the CDR3 is TGTGCCAGCAGCCTCAGGGACCGCAATCAGCCCCAGCATTTT.

The gene calls are TRBV27 and TRBJ2-2; tentatively, D is TRBD2 (5 bases). This CDR3 contains 15 residues. Germline CDR1 MNHEY, CDR2 SMNVEV (reference sequence). V lost 7 bases and J lost 1, with 13 bases in between. The CDR3 bases are TGTGCCAGCACCCAAATCGGGGTGAACACCGGGGAGCTGTTTTTT. Translating it yields CASTQIGVNTGELFF.

This chain links TRBV6-5 with TRBJ2-1, with no clear D. With 0 bases removed from V and 3 bases from J, the gap between germline ends came to 6 bases. Germline V gives CDR1 MNHEY, CDR2 SVGAGI. The CDR3 runs to 14 residues. CDR3: CASSYSNSYNEQFF. The CDR3 DNA reads as TGTGCCAGCAGTTACTCGAACAGCTACAATGAGCAGTTCTTC.

The rearrangement joins TRBV7-6 to TRBJ2-7; 14 bases align to TRBD2. The V gene end was trimmed by 5 bases and the J gene end by 2 bases; junction bases not matched to a gene: 11. The CDR3 has 18 residues. Germline V gives CDR1 SGHVS, CDR2 FNYEAQ. The DNA for the CDR3 is TGTGCCAGCAGCCCCCGATCCCCGACTAGCGGGGGGGCCTACGAGCAGTACTTC. It codes for CASSPRSPTSGGAYEQYF.

This clone was detected once. V usage is TRBV4-2 and J usage is TRBJ2-5, with D maybe TRBD1 (5 bases). The CDR3 spans 17 residues. Germline V lookup: CDR1 LGHNA, CDR2 YNFKEQ. Between the trimmed V and J ends, which lost 1 base and 2 bases, there was a span of 17 bases. CDR3 nucleotides: TGTGCCAGCAGCCAAGGACTTCCCCAGGGCTTTCAAGAGACCCAGTACTTC. Protein product: CASSQGLPQGFQETQYF.

This chain connects TRBV5-8 to TRBJ1-2; D is undetermined. The CDR3 loop spans 13 amino acids. Deletions cut 4 bases from V and 7 bases from J, with 14 bases between. Germline lookup yields CDR1 SGHTS and CDR2 YDEGEE. CDR3 coding DNA: TGTGCCAGCAGCAAATCTACTCTTGCTGGCTACACCTTC. It yields the protein CASSKSTLAGYTF.

Details on this clone: Additional DNA sequences in this sample encode the identical CDR3. This chain uses TRBV2 with TRBJ1-5; 7 nucleotides match TRBD1. This CDR3 has 14 amino acids. Germline loops: CDR1 SNHLY, CDR2 FYNNEI. The J segment lost 4 bases and the V segment lost 4 bases, leaving 4 bases of the junction unmatched. The CDR3 bases are TGTGCCAGCAGTGGGGACAGCCTTAATCAGCCCCAGCATTTT. Protein: CASSGDSLNQPQHF. Supplemented by reference TRBV2 and TRBJ1-5, the full variable domain reads EPEVTQTPSHQVTQMGQEVILRCVPISNHLYFYWYRQILGQKVEFLVSFYNNEISEKSEIFDDQFSVERPDGSNFTLKIRSTKLEDSAMYFCASSGDSLNQPQHFGDGTRLSIL.